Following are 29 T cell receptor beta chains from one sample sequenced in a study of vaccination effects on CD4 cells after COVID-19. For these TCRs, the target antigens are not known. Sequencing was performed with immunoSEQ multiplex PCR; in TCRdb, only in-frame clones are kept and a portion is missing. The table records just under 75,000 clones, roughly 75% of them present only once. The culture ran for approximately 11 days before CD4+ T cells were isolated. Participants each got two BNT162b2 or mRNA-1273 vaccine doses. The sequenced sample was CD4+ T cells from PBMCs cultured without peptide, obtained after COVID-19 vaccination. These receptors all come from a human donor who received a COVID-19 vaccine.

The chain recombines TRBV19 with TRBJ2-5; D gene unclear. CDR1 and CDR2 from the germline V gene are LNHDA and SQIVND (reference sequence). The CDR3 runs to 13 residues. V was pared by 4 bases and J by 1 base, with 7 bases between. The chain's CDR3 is CASSTRVQETQYF. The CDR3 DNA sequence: TGTGCCAGTAGTACCCGGGTCCAAGAGACCCAGTACTTC.

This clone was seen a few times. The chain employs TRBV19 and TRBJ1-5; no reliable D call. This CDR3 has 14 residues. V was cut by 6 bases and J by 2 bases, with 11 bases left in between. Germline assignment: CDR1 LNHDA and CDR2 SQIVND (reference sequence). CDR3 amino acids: CASRPLQGNQPQHF. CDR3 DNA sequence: TGTGCCAGTAGACCCCTTCAGGGCAATCAGCCCCAGCATTTT.

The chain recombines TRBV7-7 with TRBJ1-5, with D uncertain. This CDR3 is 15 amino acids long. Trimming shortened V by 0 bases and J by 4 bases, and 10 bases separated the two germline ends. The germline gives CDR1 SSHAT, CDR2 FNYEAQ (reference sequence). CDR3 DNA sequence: TGTGCCAGCAGCTTAGCGCGACGGTTAAATCAGCCCCAGCATTTT. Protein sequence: CASSLARRLNQPQHF.

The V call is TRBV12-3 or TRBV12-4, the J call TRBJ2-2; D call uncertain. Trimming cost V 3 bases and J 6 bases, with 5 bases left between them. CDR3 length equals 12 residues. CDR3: CASSFGSGELFF. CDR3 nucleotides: TGTGCCAGCAGTTTCGGATCCGGGGAGCTGTTTTTT.

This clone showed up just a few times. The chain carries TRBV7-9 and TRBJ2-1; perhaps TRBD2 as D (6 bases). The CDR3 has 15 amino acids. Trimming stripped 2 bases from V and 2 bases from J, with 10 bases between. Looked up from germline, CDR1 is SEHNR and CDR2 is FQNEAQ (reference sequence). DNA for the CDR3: TGTGCCAGCAGCTTACCCGGGACTCCCTACAATGAGCAGTTCTTC. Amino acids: CASSLPGTPYNEQFF.

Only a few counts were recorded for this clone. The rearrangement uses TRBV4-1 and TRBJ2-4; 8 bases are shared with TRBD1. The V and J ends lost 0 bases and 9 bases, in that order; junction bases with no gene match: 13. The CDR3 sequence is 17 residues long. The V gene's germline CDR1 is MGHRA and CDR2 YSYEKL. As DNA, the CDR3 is TGCGCCAGCAGCCAAGATCAAACCCAGGGGGCGCGGGGCATTCAGTACTTC. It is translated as CASSQDQTQGARGIQYF.

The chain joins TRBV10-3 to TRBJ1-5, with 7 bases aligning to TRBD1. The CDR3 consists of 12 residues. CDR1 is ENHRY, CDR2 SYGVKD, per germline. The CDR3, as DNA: TGTGTCAAGGAGGGGGCTCATCAGCCCCAGCATTTT. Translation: CVKEGAHQPQHF.

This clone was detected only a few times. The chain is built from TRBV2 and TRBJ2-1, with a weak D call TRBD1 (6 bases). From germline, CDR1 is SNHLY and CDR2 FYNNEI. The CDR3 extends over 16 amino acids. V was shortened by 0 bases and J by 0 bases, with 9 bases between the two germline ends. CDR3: CASSEAEGDSYNEQFF. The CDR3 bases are TGTGCCAGCAGTGAAGCCGAGGGGGACTCCTACAATGAGCAGTTCTTC. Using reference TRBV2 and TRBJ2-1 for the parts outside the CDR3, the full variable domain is EPEVTQTPSHQVTQMGQEVILRCVPISNHLYFYWYRQILGQKVEFLVSFYNNEISEKSEIFDDQFSVERPDGSNFTLKIRSTKLEDSAMYFCASSEAEGDSYNEQFFGPGTRLTVL.

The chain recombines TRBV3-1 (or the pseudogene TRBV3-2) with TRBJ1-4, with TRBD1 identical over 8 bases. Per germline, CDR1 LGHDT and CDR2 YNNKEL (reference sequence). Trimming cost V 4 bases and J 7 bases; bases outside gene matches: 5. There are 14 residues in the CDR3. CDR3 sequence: CASSLTGGGEKLFF. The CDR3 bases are TGTGCCAGCAGCCTAACAGGGGGAGGTGAAAAACTGTTTTTT.

This CDR3 reads CASSKGTSGVYEQYV. The CDR3 DNA sequence: TGTGCCAGCAGCAAAGGGACTAGCGGGGTCTACGAGCAGTACGTC. This sequence joins TRBV11-2 and TRBJ2-7; 13 bases match TRBD2. J was trimmed by 3 bases and V by 5 bases; bases with no gene match: 4. Germline CDR1 reads SGHAT; CDR2 reads FQNNGV. The CDR3 covers 15 residues.

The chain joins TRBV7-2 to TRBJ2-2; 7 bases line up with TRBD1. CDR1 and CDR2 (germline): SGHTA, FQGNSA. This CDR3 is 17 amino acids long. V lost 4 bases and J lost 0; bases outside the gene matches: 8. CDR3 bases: TGTGCCAGCAGCTGGGATTCCGGGACAGCGAACACCGGGGAGCTGTTTTTT. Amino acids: CASSWDSGTANTGELFF.

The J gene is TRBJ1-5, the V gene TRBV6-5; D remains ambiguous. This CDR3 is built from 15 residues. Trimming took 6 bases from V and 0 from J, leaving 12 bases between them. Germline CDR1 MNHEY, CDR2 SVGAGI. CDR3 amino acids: CASSVTQYSNQPQHF. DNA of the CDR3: TGTGCCAGCAGCGTGACACAATATAGCAATCAGCCCCAGCATTTT.

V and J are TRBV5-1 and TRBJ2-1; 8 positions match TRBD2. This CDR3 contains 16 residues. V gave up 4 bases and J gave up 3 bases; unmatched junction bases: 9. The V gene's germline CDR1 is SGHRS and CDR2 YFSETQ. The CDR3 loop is CASSLTGREVYNEQFF. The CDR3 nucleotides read TGCGCCAGCAGCCTGACCGGGAGGGAAGTCTACAATGAGCAGTTCTTC.

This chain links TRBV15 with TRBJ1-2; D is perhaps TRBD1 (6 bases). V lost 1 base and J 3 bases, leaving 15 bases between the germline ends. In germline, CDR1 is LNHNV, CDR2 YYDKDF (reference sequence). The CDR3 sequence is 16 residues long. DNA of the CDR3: TGTGCCACCAGCAGAGGAGATGCAGGGGAGGACTATGGCTACACCTTC. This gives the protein CATSRGDAGEDYGYTF.

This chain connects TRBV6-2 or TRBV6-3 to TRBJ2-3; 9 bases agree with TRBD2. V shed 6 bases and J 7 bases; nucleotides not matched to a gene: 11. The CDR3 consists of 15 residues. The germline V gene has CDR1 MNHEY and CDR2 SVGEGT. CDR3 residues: CASSPPGGGVNTQYF. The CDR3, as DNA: TGTGCCAGCAGCCCCCCGGGCGGGGGGGTGAATACGCAGTATTTT.

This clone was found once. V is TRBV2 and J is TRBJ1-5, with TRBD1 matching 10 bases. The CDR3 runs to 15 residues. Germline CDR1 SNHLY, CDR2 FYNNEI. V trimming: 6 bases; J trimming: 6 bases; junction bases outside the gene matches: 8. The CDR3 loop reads CASRQTGGAGQPQHF. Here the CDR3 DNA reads TGTGCCAGCAGGCAGACAGGGGGCGCGGGTCAGCCCCAGCATTTT.

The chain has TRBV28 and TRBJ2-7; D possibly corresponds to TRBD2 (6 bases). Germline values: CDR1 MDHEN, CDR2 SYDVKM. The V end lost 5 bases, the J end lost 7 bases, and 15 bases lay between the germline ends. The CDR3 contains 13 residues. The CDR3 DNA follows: TGTGCCAGCAGTCAACTAGCCCCTGGGGAGCAGTACGTC. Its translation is CASSQLAPGEQYV.

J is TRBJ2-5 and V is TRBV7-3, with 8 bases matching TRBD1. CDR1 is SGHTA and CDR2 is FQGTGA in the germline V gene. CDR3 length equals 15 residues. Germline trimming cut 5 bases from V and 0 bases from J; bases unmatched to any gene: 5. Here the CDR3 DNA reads TGTGCCAGCAGCCTAGGACAGGGCCACCAAGAGACCCAGTACTTC. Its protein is CASSLGQGHQETQYF.

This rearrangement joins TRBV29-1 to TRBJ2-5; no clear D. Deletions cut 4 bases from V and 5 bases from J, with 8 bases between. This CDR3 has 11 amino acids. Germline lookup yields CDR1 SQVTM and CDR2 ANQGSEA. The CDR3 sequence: CSVGVSETQYF. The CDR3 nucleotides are TGCAGCGTTGGGGTTTCCGAGACCCAGTACTTC.

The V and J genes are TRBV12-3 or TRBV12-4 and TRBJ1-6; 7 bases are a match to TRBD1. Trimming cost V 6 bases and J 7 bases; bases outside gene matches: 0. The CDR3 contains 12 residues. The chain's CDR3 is CASRDRNSPLHF. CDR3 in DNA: TGTGCCAGCAGGGACAGGAATTCACCCCTCCACTTT.

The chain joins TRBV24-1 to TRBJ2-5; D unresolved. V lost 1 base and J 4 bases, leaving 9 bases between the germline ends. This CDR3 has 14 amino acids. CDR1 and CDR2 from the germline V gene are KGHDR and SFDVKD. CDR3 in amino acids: CATSDLGGPETQYF. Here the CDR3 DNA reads TGTGCCACCAGTGATTTAGGCGGTCCAGAGACCCAGTACTTC.

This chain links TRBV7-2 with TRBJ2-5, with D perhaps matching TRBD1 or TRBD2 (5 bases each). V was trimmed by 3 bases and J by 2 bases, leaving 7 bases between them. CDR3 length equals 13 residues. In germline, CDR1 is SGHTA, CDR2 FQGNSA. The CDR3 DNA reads TGTGCCAGCAGCTTGTGGGGGCAAGAGACCCAGTACTTC. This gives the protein CASSLWGQETQYF.

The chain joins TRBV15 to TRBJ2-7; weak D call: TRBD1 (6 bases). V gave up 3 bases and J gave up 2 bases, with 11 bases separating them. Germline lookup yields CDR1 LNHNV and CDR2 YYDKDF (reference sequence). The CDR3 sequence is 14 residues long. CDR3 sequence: CATSSQQGPYEQYV. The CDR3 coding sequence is TGTGCCACCAGCAGCCAACAGGGCCCCTACGAGCAGTACGTC.

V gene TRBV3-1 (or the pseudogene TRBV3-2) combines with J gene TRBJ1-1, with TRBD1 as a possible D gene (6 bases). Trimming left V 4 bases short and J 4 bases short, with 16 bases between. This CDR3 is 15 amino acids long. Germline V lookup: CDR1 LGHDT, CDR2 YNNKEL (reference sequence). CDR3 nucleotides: TGTGCCAGCAGCCCATATCAGGGGACGAGCACTGAAGCTTTCTTT. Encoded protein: CASSPYQGTSTEAFF.

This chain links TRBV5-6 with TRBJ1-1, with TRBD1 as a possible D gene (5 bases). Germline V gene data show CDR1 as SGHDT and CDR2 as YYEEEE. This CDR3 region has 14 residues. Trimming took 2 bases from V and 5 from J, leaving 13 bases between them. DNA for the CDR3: TGTGCCAGCAGCTTTTTGGGGGTATCGACTGAAGCTTTCTTT. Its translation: CASSFLGVSTEAFF.

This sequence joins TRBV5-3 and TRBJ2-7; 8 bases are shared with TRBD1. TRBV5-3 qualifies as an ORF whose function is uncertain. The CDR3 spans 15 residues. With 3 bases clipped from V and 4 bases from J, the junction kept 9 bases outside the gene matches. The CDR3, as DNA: TGTGCCAGAAGCTGTCAGGGGGCCGTAGGATACGAGCAGTACGTC. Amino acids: CARSCQGAVGYEQYV.

As DNA, the CDR3 is TGCGCCAGCAGCCGGGACGCACAGGCCCTCTCTGGAAACACCATATATTTT. Residues: CASSRDAQALSGNTIYF. The chain links TRBV4-1 to TRBJ1-3, with D perhaps TRBD1 (5 bases). This CDR3 region has 17 residues. Trimming shortened V by 4 bases and J by 0 bases, and 16 bases separated the two germline ends. Germline CDR1 MGHRA, CDR2 YSYEKL.

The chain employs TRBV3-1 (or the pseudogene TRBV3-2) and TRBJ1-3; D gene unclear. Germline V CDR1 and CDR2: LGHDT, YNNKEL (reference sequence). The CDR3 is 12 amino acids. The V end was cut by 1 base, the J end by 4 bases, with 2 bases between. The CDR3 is CASSQAGNTIYF. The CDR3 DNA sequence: TGTGCCAGCAGCCAAGCCGGAAACACCATATATTTT.

CDR3 region: CASSEYRDTGELFF. The CDR3 DNA sequence: TGTGCCAGCAGTGAATATCGGGACACCGGGGAGCTGTTTTTT. The chain combines TRBV25-1 with TRBJ2-2; D remains ambiguous. Germline loops: CDR1 MGHDK, CDR2 SYGVNS. The CDR3 runs 14 residues. With 0 bases removed from V and 3 bases from J, the gap between germline ends came to 5 bases.